The 14 T cell receptor beta chains listed next were all sequenced from one sample in a study of blood T cell repertoires in COVID-19. Some clones are missing from TCRdb's copy, which holds only in-frame ones; the method was immunoSEQ multiplex PCR. The repertoire holds a few hundred thousand clones, with about 80% as singletons. The source material was peripheral blood. The origin of the receptors is a human donor in a cohort sampled during active COVID-19.

Only a few counts were recorded for this clone. This chain links TRBV3-1 (or the pseudogene TRBV3-2) with TRBJ2-1; D is possibly TRBD2 (6 bases). The CDR3 covers 16 residues. V was pared by 4 bases and J by 5 bases, with 18 bases between. Germline V gene data show CDR1 as LGHDT and CDR2 as YNNKEL (reference sequence). The CDR3 sequence is CASSPGGAGRDNEQFF. The CDR3 DNA reads as TGTGCCAGCAGCCCCGGGGGTGCGGGAAGGGACAATGAGCAGTTCTTC.

This chain joins TRBV3-1 (or the pseudogene TRBV3-2) and TRBJ2-5; D may be TRBD1 (5 bases). The CDR3 spans 15 residues. Germline assignment: CDR1 LGHDT and CDR2 YNNKEL (reference sequence). Trimming pared 3 bases from V and 2 bases from J, leaving 13 bases between. CDR3: CASSQGTGLQETQYF. The CDR3 bases are TGTGCCAGCAGCCAGGGAACAGGCTTACAAGAGACCCAGTACTTC.

This sequence joins TRBV7-2 and TRBJ2-1; TRBD1 might be the D (6 bases). The CDR3 runs to 18 residues. Deletions cut 2 bases from V and 0 bases from J, with 17 bases between. Per the germline V gene, CDR1 is SGHTA and CDR2 is FQGNSA. The CDR3 bases are TGTGCCAGCAGCTTAACGCCAGGGGCCGTTCGCTCCTACAATGAGCAGTTCTTC. Translated: CASSLTPGAVRSYNEQFF.

This clone was seen only a few times. Mismatch with germline at one junction end may stem from a read error. The rearrangement uses TRBV2 and TRBJ2-3; no clear D. Germline V gene data show CDR1 as SNHLY and CDR2 as FYNNEI. CDR3 length: 11 residues. CDR3 sequence reads: CASSEATAHPF. In nucleotides, the CDR3 is TGTGCCAGCAGTGAAGCTACTGCCCACCCCTTT. Drawing the rest from reference TRBV2 and TRBJ2-3, the complete variable domain is EPEVTQTPSHQVTQMGQEVILRCVPISNHLYFYWYRQILGQKVEFLVSFYNNEISEKSEIFDDQFSVERPDGSNFTLKIRSTKLEDSAMYFCASSEATAHPFGPGTRLTVL.

The CDR3 spells CASSELSGSYNEQFF. The CDR3 region has the DNA TGCGCCAGCAGCGAACTTAGCGGCTCCTACAATGAGCAGTTCTTC. This chain uses TRBV5-1 with TRBJ2-1; maybe TRBD2 (6 bases). This CDR3 spans 15 amino acids. Germline values: CDR1 SGHRS, CDR2 YFSETQ. The V end was cut by 4 bases, the J end by 0 bases, with 11 bases between.

The gene calls are TRBV6-5 and TRBJ2-7, with 9 bases that match TRBD1. CDR1 is MNHEY and CDR2 is SVGAGI in the germline V gene. Germline trimming cut 6 bases from V and 6 bases from J; bases unmatched to any gene: 6. The CDR3 is made up of 13 amino acids. The CDR3 here is CASRGQGRIEQYF. The CDR3 DNA is TGTGCCAGCAGGGGACAGGGAAGGATCGAGCAGTACTTC.

The chain combines TRBV5-4 with TRBJ2-2, with D possibly matching TRBD1 (6 bases). V was trimmed by 2 bases and J by 4 bases, leaving 9 bases between them. CDR1 SGHNT and CDR2 YYREEE come from the germline V gene (reference sequence). The CDR3 covers 14 residues. DNA of the CDR3: TGTGCCAGCAGCTTCAGGGGACGCACCGGGGAGCTGTTTTTT. It encodes CASSFRGRTGELFF.

This chain joins TRBV5-4 and TRBJ2-3; perhaps TRBD2 as D (6 bases). CDR1 and CDR2 from the germline V gene are SGHNT and YYREEE (reference sequence). Trimming cost V 3 bases and J 0 bases, with 14 bases left between them. The CDR3 totals 16 residues. DNA for the CDR3: TGTGCCAGCAGCTACGGACTACCCCTTAGCACAGATACGCAGTATTTT. Translated, it gives CASSYGLPLSTDTQYF.

The DNA for the CDR3 is TGTGCCAGCAGTTTTTCGGGGGTACGCTACGAGCAGTACTTC. Encoded protein: CASSFSGVRYEQYF. The chain joins TRBV28 to TRBJ2-7; tentatively, D is TRBD2 (6 bases). V gave up 3 bases and J gave up 3 bases, with 12 bases separating them. Germline CDR1 and CDR2: MDHEN and SYDVKM. The CDR3 extends over 14 amino acids.

This chain connects TRBV12-3 or TRBV12-4 to TRBJ2-7; possibly TRBD1 for D (5 bases). V shed 6 bases and J shed 4 bases, with 10 bases lying between them. The CDR3 length is 12 residues. The CDR3 reads CASSQGDYEQYF. Here the CDR3 DNA reads TGTGCCAGCAGCCAAGGGGATTACGAGCAGTACTTC.

This chain connects TRBV11-2 to TRBJ2-3; the match to TRBD2 covers 10 bases. CDR1 is SGHAT, CDR2 FQNNGV, per germline. The CDR3 spans 17 residues. The J segment lost 0 bases and the V segment lost 1 base, leaving 4 bases of the junction unmatched. The CDR3: CASSLGGSGRSTDTQYF. The CDR3, as DNA: TGTGCCAGCAGCTTAGGGGGTAGCGGGAGGAGCACAGATACGCAGTATTTT.

The chain is built from TRBV19 and TRBJ1-4; D unresolved. Germline assignment: CDR1 LNHDA and CDR2 SQIVND (reference sequence). Trimming pared 3 bases from V and 5 bases from J, leaving 10 bases between. This CDR3 spans 14 amino acids. The CDR3 DNA reads TGTGCCAGTAGTATTTATCGGCGGAATGAAAAACTGTTTTTT. Translation gives CASSIYRRNEKLFF.

The gene calls are TRBV12-3 or TRBV12-4 and TRBJ2-7, with 8 bases that match TRBD2. V was clipped by 3 bases and J by 3 bases; unmatched bases: 1. The CDR3 runs 13 residues. The CDR3 region has the DNA TGTGCCAGCAGTTTGGGACTAGGCTACGAGCAGTACTTC. Translated: CASSLGLGYEQYF.

The chain carries TRBV6-5 and TRBJ1-2, with 9 bases fitting TRBD1. CDR3 length: 14 amino acids. Germline assignment: CDR1 MNHEY and CDR2 SVGAGI. The junction had 15 bases not matched to a gene; V was cut back by 11 bases and J by 8 bases. The CDR3 coding sequence is TGTGCCTTAACCCGGGACAGGGTTAATTCGGGCTACACCTTC. It specifies CALTRDRVNSGYTF.